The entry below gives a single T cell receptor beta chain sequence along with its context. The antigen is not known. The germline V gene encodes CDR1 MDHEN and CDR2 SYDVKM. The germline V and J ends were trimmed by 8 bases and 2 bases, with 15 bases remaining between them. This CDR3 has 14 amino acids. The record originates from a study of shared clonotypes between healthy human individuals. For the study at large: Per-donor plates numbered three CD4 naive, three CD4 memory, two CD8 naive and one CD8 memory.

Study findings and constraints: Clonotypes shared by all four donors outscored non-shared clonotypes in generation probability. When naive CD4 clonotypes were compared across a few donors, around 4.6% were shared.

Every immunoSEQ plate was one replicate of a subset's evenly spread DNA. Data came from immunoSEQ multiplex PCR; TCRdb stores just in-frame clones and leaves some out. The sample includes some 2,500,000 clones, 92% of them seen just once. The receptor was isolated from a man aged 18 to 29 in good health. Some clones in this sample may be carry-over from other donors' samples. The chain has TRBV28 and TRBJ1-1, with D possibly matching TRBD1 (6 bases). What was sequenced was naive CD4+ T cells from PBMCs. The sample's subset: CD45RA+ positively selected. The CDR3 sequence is CASSLGGINTEAFF. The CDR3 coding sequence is TGTGCCAGCTCTCTAGGGGGGATAAACACTGAAGCTTTCTTT.